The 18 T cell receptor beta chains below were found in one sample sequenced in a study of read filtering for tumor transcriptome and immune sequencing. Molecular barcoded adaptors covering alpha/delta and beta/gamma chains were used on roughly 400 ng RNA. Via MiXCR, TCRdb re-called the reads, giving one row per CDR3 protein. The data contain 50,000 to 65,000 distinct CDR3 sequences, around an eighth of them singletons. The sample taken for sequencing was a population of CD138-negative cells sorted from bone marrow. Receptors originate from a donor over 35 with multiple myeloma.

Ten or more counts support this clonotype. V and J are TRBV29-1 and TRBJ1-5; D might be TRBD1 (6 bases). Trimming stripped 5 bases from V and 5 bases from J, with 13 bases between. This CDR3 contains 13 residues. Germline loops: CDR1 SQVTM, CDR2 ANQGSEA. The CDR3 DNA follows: TGCAGCGTTCGCAGGGGCGAGGATCAGCCCCAGCATTTT. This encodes CSVRRGEDQPQHF.

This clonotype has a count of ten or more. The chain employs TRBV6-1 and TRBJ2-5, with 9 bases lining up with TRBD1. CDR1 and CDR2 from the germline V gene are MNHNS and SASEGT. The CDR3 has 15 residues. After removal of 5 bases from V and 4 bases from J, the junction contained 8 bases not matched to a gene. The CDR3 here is CASSSPGQGIETQYF. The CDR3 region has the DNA TGTGCCAGCAGTTCTCCGGGACAGGGTATAGAGACCCAGTACTTC.

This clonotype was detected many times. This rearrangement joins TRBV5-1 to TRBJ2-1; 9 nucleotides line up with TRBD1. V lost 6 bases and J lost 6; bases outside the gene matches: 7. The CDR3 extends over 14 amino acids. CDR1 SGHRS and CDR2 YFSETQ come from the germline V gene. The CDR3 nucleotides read TGCGCCAGCAAACAGGGGGCATCGTCCAATGAGCAGTTCTTC. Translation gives CASKQGASSNEQFF.

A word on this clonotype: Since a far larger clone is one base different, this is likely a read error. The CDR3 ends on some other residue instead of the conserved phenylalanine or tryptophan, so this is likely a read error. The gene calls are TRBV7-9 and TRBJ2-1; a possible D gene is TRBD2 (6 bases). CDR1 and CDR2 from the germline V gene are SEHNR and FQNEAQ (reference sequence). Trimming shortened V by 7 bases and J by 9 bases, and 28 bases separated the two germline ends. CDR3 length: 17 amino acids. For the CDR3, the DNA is TGTGCCAGCACCAAACCCGGCCGGACTATCTTGAGGAGTGAGCAGTTCCTC. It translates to CASTKPGRTILRSEQFL.

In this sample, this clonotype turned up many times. CDR3 in amino acids: CASLPRSPFSGANVLTF. Written as DNA, the CDR3 is TGTGCCAGCCTGCCCCGATCTCCTTTCTCTGGGGCCAACGTCCTGACTTTC. The chain links TRBV7-9 to TRBJ2-6, with D unresolved. V lost 8 bases to trimming and J lost 0 bases, with 17 bases between them. The CDR3 is 17 residues long. The germline gives CDR1 SEHNR, CDR2 FQNEAQ (reference sequence).

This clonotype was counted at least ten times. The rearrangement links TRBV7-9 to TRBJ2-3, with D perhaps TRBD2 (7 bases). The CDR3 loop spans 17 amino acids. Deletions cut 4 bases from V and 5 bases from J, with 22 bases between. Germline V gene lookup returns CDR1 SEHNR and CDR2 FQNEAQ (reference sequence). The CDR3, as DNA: TGTGCCAGCAGCTCGGAGGGGGGGACCCTCGGGGGAGATACGCAGTATTTT. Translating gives CASSSEGGTLGGDTQYF.

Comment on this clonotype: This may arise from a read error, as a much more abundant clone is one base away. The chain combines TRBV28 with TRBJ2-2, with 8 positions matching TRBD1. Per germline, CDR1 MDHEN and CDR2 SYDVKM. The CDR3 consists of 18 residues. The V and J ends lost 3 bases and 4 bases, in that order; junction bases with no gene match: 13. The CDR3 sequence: CASSLVTGARASTGELFF. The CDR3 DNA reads TGTGCCAGCAGTTTGGTGACAGGGGCCAGGGCGAGCACCGGGGAGCTGTTTTTT. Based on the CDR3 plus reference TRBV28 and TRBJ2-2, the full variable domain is DVKVTQSSRYLVKRTGEKVFLECVQDMDHENMFWYRQDPGLGLRLIYFSYDVKMKEKGDIPEGYSVSREKKERFSLILESASTNQTSMYLCASSLVTGARASTGELFFGEGSRLTVL.

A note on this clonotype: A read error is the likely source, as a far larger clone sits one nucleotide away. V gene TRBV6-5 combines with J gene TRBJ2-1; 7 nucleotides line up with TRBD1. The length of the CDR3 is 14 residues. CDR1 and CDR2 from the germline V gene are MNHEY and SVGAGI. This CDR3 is CASSWDSAYNEQSF. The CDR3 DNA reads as TGTGCCAGCAGTTGGGACAGTGCCTACAATGAGCAGTCCTTC.

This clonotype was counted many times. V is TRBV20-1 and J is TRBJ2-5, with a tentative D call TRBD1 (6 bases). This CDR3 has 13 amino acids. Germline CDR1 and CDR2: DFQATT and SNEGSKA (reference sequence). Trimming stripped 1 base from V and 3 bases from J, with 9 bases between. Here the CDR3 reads CSARVNREETQYF. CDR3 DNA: TGCAGTGCTAGAGTCAACAGGGAAGAGACCCAGTACTTC.

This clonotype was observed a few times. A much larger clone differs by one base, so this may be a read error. The DNA of the CDR3 is TGCAGTGCTAGAGAGGGCAGAGCTGGGGGCACCGGGAAGCTGTTTTTT. It specifies CSAREGRAGGTGKLFF. The chain uses TRBV20-1 and TRBJ2-2; possibly TRBD1 for D (6 bases). Germline V CDR1 and CDR2: DFQATT, SNEGSKA (reference sequence). This CDR3 region has 16 residues.

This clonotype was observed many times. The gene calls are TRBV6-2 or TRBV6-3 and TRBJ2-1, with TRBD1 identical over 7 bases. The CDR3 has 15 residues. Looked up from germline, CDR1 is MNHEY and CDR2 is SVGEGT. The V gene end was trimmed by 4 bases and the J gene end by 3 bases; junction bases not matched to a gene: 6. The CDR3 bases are TGTGCCAGCAGTTCCCGGGACAGAAGCTACAATGAGCAGTTCTTC. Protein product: CASSSRDRSYNEQFF.

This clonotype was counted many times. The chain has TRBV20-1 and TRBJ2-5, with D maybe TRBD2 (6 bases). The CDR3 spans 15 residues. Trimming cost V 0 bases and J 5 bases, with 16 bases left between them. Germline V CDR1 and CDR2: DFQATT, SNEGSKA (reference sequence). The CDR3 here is CSARDPRRDGETQYF. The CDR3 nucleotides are TGCAGTGCTAGAGACCCACGGCGGGACGGGGAGACCCAGTACTTC.

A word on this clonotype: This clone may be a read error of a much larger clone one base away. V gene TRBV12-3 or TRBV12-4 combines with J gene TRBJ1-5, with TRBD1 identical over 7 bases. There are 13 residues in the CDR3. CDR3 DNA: TGTGCCAGCAGCCACAGGGGATTTCAGACCCAGCATTTT. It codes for CASSHRGFQTQHF.

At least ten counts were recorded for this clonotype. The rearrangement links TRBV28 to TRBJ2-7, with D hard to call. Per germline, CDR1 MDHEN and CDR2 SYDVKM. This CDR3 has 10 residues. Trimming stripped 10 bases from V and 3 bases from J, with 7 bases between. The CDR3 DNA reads TGTGCCACCACGAGCTACGAGCAGTACTTC. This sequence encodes CATTSYEQYF. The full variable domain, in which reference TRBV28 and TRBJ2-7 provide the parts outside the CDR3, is DVKVTQSSRYLVKRTGEKVFLECVQDMDHENMFWYRQDPGLGLRLIYFSYDVKMKEKGDIPEGYSVSREKKERFSLILESASTNQTSMYLCATTSYEQYFGPGTRLTVT.

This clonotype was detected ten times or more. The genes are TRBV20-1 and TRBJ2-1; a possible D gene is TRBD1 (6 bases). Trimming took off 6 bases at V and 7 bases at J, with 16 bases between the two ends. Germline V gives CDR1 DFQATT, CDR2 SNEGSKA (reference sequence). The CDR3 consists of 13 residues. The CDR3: CSANVDRINEQFF. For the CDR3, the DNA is TGCAGTGCGAATGTGGACAGAATTAATGAGCAGTTCTTC.

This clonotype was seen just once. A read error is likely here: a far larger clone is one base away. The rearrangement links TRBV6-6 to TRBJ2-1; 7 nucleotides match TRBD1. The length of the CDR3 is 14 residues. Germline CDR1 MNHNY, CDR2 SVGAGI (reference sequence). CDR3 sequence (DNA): TGTGCCAGCAGTTGGGACAGTGCCTACAATGAGCAGCTCTTC. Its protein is CASSWDSAYNEQLF.

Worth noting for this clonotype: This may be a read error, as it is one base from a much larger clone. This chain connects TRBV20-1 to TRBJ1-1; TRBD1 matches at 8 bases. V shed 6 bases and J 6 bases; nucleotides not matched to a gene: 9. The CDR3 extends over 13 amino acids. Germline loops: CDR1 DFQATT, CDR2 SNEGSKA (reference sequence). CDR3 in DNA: TGCAGTGCCTTCGGACAGGGATACGCTGAAGCTTTCTTT. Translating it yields CSAFGQGYAEAFF.

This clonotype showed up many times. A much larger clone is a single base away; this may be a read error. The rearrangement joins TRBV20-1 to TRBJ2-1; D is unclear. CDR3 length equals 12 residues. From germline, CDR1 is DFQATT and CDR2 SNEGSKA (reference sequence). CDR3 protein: CSASREYNAQFF. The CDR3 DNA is TGCAGTGCTAGTAGGGAATACAATGCGCAGTTCTTC.